This T cell receptor beta chain was retrieved from a study of blood T cell repertoires in COVID-19. Study overall: The United States, Italy and Spain supplied acute and convalescent COVID-19 samples. PBMCs, B-cell-depleted T cells, or T cells were the source of the cDNA or gDNA that made up the material.

Study processing details: Cell counts per sample came from amplifying reference gene primers. Clones were sequenced by immunoSEQ multiplex PCR, and TCRdb holds only the in-frame ones, with some missing. D and trimming were read from the DNA, whereas the V and J calls and clone size are those reported in that table. The profile shows approximately 240,000 clones, 65% to 90% of them singletons. This receptor was identified in a woman of 80 years or more with active or convalescent COVID-19. Material: peripheral blood.

DNA of the CDR3: TGTGCCAGCAGCTACGGGAACCCGGTGGAAAAACTGTTTTTT. It is translated as CASSYGNPVEKLFF. The V call is TRBV28, the J call TRBJ1-4; D call uncertain. The CDR3 runs to 14 residues. Germline-derived CDR1 and CDR2 are MDHEN and SYDVKM. V lost 6 bases and J 8 bases, leaving 16 bases between the germline ends.